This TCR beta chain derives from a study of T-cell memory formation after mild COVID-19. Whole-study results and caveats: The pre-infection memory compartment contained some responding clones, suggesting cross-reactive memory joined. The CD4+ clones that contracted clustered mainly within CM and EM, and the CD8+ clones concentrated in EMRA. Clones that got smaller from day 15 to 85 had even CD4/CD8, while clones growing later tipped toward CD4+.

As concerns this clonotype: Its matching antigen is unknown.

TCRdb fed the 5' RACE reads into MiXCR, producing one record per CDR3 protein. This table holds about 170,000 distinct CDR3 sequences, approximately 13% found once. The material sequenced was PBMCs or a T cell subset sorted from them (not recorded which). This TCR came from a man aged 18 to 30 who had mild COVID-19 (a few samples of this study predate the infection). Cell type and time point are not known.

CDR3 protein: CASSQERDGSNQPQHF. The CDR3 bases are TGCGCCAGCAGCCAAGAACGCGACGGTAGCAATCAGCCCCAGCATTTT. V gene TRBV4-3 combines with J gene TRBJ1-5, with D unclear. V shed 0 bases and J shed 0 bases, with 9 bases lying between them. This CDR3 has 16 amino acids. From germline, CDR1 is LGHNA and CDR2 YSLEER.